Detailed here is one T cell receptor (beta chain). Its antigen is as yet unknown. Across eight separate reactions for each sample, cDNA was made. A template switching step added UMIs, each with a 6-nucleotide sample barcode. Using the 5' RACE reads, TCRdb records one entry per CDR3 protein without DNA. The table lists approximately 400,000 distinct CDR3 sequences, with 2% to 3% in the top ten. The sample comes from a study of monozygotic twins with inflammatory bowel disease. Study-level findings and limits: TCRbeta inverse Simpson diversity was decreased in IBD patients versus healthy co-twins.

CDR1 is SEHNR, CDR2 FQNEAQ, per germline (reference sequence). This CDR3 has 15 amino acids. V usage is TRBV7-9 and J usage is TRBJ2-2. The sample was blood. The receptor's source is a human donor with ulcerative colitis or Crohn's disease, or a healthy co-twin of an affected twin (not recorded which). The CDR3 reads CASSLKGGNTGELFF.